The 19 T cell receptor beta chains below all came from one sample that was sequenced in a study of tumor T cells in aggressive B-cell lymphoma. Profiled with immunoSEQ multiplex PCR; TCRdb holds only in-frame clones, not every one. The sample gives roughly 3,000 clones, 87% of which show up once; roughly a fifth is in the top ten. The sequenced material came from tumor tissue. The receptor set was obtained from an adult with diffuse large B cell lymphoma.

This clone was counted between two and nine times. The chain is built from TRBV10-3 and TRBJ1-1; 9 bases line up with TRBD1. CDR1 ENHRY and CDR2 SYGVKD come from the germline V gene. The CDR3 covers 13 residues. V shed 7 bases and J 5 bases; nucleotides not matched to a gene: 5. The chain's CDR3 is CAINRQGGTEAFF. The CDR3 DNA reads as TGTGCCATCAACAGACAGGGGGGAACTGAAGCTTTCTTT.

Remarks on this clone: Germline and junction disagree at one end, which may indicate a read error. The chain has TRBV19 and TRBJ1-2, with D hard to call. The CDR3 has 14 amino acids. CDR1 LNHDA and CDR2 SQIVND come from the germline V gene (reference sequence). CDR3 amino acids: CASLAEGYNYDYTF. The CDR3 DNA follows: TGTGCCAGCCTCGCAGAGGGTTATAACTATGACTACACCTTC. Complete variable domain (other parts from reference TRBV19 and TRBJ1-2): DGGITQSPKYLFRKEGQNVTLSCEQNLNHDAMYWYRQDPGQGLRLIYYSQIVNDFQKGDIAEGYSVSREKKESFPLTVTSAQKNPTAFYLCASLAEGYNYDYTFGSGTRLTVV.

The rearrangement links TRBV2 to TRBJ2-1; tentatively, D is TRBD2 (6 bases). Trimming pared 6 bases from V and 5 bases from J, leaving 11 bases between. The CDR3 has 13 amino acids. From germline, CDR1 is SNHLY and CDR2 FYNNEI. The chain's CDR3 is CASRGLANNEQFF. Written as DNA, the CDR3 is TGTGCCAGCAGGGGCCTAGCGAACAATGAGCAGTTCTTC. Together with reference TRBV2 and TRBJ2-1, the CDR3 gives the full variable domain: EPEVTQTPSHQVTQMGQEVILRCVPISNHLYFYWYRQILGQKVEFLVSFYNNEISEKSEIFDDQFSVERPDGSNFTLKIRSTKLEDSAMYFCASRGLANNEQFFGPGTRLTVL.

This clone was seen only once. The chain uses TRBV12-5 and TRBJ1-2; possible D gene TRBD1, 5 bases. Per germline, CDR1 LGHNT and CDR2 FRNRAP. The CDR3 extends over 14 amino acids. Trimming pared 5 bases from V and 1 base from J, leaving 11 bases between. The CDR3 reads CASGPDSFNYGYTF. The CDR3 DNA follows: TGTGCTAGTGGTCCTGACAGTTTTAACTATGGCTACACCTTC.

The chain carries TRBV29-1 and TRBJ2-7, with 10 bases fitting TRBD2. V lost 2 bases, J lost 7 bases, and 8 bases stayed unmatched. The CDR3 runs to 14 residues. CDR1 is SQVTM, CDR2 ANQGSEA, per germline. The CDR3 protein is CSVEKLAGDREQYF. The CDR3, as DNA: TGCAGCGTTGAAAAGCTAGCGGGAGACCGAGAGCAGTACTTC.

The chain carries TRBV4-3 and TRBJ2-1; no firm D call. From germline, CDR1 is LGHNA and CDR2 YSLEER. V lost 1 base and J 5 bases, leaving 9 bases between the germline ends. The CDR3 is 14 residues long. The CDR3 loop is CASSQVYSNNEQFF. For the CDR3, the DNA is TGCGCCAGCAGCCAAGTGTACAGCAACAATGAGCAGTTCTTC.

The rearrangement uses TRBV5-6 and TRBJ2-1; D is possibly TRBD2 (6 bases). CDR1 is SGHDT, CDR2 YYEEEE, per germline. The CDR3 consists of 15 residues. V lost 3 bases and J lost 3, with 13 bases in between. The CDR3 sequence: CASSSRELVYNEQFF. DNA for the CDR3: TGTGCCAGCAGCTCCCGGGAGCTGGTCTACAATGAGCAGTTCTTC.

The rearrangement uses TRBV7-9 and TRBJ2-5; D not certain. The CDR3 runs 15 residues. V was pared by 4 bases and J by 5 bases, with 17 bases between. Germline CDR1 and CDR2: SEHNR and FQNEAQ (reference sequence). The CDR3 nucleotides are TGTGCCAGCAGCTCCTCCTACGGCACGAGGGAGACCCAGTACTTC. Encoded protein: CASSSSYGTRETQYF.

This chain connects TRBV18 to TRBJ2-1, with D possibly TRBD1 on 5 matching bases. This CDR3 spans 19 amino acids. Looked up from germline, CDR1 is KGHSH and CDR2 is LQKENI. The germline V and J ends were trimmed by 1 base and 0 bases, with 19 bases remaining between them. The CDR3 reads CASSPLRLTGRASYNEQFF. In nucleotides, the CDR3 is TGTGCCAGCTCACCACTCCGGTTAACAGGTAGGGCCTCCTACAATGAGCAGTTCTTC. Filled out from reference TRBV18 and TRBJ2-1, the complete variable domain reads NAGVMQNPRHLVRRRGQEARLRCSPMKGHSHVYWYRQLPEEGLKFMVYLQKENIIDESGMPKERFSAEFPKEGPSILRIQQVVRGDSAAYFCASSPLRLTGRASYNEQFFGPGTRLTVL.

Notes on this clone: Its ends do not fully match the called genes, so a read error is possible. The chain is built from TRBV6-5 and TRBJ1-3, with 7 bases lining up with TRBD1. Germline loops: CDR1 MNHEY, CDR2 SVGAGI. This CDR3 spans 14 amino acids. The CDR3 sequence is CASSPGTAGNIIYF. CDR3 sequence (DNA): TGTGCCAGCAGTCCGGGGACAGCTGGAAACATCATATATTTT.

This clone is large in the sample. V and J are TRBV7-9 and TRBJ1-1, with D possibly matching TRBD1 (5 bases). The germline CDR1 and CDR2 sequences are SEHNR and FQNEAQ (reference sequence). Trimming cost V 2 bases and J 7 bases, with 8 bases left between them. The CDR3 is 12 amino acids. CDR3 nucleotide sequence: TGTGCCAGCAGCTTACGGGGGATTGAAGCTTTCTTT. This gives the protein CASSLRGIEAFF. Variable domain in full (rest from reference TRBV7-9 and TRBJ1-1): DTGVSQNPRHKITKRGQNVTFRCDPISEHNRLYWYRQTLGQGPEFLTYFQNEAQLEKSRLLSDRFSAERPKGSFSTLEIQRTEQGDSAMYLCASSLRGIEAFFGQGTRLTVV.

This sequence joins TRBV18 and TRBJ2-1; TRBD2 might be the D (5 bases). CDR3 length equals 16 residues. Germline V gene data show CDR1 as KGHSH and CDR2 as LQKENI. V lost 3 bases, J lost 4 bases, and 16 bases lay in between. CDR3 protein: CASSPKREPWYNEQFF. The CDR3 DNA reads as TGTGCCAGCTCACCGAAGAGGGAGCCTTGGTACAATGAGCAGTTCTTC. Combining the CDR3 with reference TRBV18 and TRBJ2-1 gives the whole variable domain NAGVMQNPRHLVRRRGQEARLRCSPMKGHSHVYWYRQLPEEGLKFMVYLQKENIIDESGMPKERFSAEFPKEGPSILRIQQVVRGDSAAYFCASSPKREPWYNEQFFGPGTRLTVL.

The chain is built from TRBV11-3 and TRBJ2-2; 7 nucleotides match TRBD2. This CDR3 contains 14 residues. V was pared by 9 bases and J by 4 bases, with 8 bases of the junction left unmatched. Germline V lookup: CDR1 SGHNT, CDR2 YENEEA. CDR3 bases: TGTGCCAGTAGGAGCGGGACGGTCACCGGGGAGCTGTTTTTT. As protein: CASRSGTVTGELFF.

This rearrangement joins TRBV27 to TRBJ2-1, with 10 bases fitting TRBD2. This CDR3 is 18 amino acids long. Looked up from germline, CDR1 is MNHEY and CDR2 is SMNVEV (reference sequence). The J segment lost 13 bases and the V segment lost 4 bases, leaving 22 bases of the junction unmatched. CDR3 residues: CASSSLYPGLARGPEQFF. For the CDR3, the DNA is TGTGCCAGCAGTTCACTCTACCCGGGACTAGCGAGAGGGCCGGAACAGTTCTTC.

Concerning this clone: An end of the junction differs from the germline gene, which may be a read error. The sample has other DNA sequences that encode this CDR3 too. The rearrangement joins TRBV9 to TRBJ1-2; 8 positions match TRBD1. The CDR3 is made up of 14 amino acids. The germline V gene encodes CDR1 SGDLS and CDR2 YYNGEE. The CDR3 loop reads CASSVHRGLRGYTF. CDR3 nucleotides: TGTGCCAGTAGCGTACACAGGGGGTTGAGGGGCTACACCTTC.

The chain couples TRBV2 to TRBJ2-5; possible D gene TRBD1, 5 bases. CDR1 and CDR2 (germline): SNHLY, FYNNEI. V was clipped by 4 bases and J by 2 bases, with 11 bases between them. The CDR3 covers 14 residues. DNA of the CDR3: TGTGCCAGCAGTGTAGGGGCTAGTCAAGAGACCCAGTACTTC. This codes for CASSVGASQETQYF.

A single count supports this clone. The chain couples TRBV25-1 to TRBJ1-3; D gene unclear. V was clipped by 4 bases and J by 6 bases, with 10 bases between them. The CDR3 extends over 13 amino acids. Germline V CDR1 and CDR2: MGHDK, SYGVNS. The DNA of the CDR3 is TGTGCCAGCAGTGGCCCTAGCGAAAACACCATATATTTT. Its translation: CASSGPSENTIYF.

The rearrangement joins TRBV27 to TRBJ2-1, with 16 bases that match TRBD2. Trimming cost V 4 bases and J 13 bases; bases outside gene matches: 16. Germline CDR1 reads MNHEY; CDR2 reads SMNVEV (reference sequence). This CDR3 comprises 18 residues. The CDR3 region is CASSSLYPGLAGGPEQFF. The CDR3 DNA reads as TGTGCCAGCAGTTCACTCTACCCGGGACTAGCGGGAGGGCCGGAACAGTTCTTC.

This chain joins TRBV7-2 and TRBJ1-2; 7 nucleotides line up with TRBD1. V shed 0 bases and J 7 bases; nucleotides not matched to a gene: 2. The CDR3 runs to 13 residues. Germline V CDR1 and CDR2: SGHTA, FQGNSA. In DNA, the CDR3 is TGTGCCAGCAGCTTAGCTACAGGGGTTGGCTACACCTTC. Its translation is CASSLATGVGYTF.